This T cell receptor beta chain was identified in a study of intratumoral heterogeneity in liver cancer. Study-wide results and caveats: In each patient, region a exceeded region b in unique T-cell expansions. No significant regional difference in overall T cell clonality was found.

Each tumour sample represents a distinct, spatially separated region of the hepatocellular carcinoma nodule. TCRdb's table, derived via immunoSEQ multiplex PCR, lists solely in-frame clones and lacks some. The sample has about 6,200 clones, approximately 64% seen once. A word on this clone: Its specificity is unknown.

V shed 0 bases, J shed 5 bases, and the junction held 5 bases outside the gene matches. The CDR3 consists of 15 residues. Germline V lookup: CDR1 MNHNS, CDR2 SASEGT. The chain has TRBV6-1 and TRBJ2-5; TRBD1 aligns across 8 bases. This receptor was obtained from a woman aged 70 to 79 with hepatocellular carcinoma. This specimen was tumor tissue, taken before any cancer treatment. CDR3 amino acids: CASSEAGRGRETQYF. The CDR3 DNA is TGTGCCAGCAGTGAAGCTGGCAGGGGGCGGGAGACCCAGTACTTC.